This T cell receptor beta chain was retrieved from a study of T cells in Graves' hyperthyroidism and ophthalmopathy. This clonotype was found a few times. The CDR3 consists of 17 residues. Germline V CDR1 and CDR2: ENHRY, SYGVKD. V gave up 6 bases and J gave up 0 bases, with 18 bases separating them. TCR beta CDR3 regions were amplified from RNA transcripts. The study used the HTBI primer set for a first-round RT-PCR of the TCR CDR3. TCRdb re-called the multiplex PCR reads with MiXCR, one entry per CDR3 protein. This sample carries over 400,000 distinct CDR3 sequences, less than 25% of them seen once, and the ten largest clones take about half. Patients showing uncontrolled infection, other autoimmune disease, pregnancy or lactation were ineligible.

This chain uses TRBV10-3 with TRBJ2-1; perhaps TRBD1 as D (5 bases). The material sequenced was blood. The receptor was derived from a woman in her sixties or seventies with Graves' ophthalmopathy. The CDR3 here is CAISLLGRGRSYNEQFF. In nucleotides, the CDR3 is TGTGCCATCAGCTTGCTGGGGCGAGGACGCTCCTACAATGAGCAGTTCTTC.